These T cell receptor beta chains were read from a single sample in a study of shared T cell receptors in the human thymus. TCRdb's table, derived via immunoSEQ multiplex PCR, lists solely in-frame clones and lacks some. The sample records roughly 660,000 clones, 85% to 90% being singletons. These sequences were also reported in another study, on human thymus T cells.

Specimen: thymocytes. Receptors originate from a boy under two years old with a congenital heart defect. Each CDR3 is given with its conserved first and last residue. The D gene is left open where the match is weak. The size field is filled for only some rows; it gives once, few, many or a size class.

v_gene	abundance	len	j_gene	d_gene	CDR3aa	CDR3nt
TRBV5-1	NA	18	TRBJ2-4	TRBD1	CASSTGGTGGEDKNIQYF	TGCGCCAGCAGCACTGGGGGCACAGGGGGCGAGGACAAAAACATTCAGTACTTC
TRBV19	NA	13	TRBJ2-7	TRBD2	CASSTTRGGEQYF	TGTGCCAGTAGTACCACCCGGGGGGGCGAGCAGTACTTC
TRBV21-1	once	17	TRBJ2-7	NA	CASSARTGTSGYYEQYF	TGTGCCAGCAGCGCCCGAACCGGGACTAGCGGATACTACGAGCAGTACTTC
TRBV27	NA	11	TRBJ2-7	NA	CASRGSHEQYF	TGTGCCAGCCGGGGGAGCCACGAGCAGTACTTC
TRBV28	NA	14	TRBJ2-7	TRBD1	CASSLPGGTYEQYF	TGTGCCAGCAGTTTGCCAGGGGGAACCTACGAGCAGTACTTC
TRBV4-1	NA	17	TRBJ2-1	TRBD1	CASSQEAPGQTRVEQFF	TGCGCCAGCAGCCAAGAGGCTCCGGGACAGACCAGGGTCGAGCAGTTCTTC
TRBV18	NA	17	TRBJ2-6	NA	CASSPTGSLSGANVLTF	TGTGCCAGCTCACCGACAGGCTCCCTCTCTGGGGCCAACGTCCTGACTTTC
TRBV27	NA	15	TRBJ2-7	TRBD2	CASSRPAGAGREQYF	TGTGCCAGCAGTCGCCCAGCGGGAGCGGGGCGGGAGCAGTACTTC
TRBV5-4	NA	20	TRBJ2-7	TRBD1	CASSLDHGTGPTETSYEQYF	TGTGCCAGCAGCTTGGATCACGGGACAGGGCCTACCGAAACGTCCTACGAGCAGTACTTC
TRBV7-9	NA	15	TRBJ1-5	NA	CASSPPGVSNQPQHF	TGTGCCAGCAGCCCCCCCGGGGTGAGCAATCAGCCCCAGCATTTT
TRBV7-8	few	15	TRBJ2-7	NA	CASSLAREETREQYF	TGTGCCAGCAGCTTAGCCCGGGAAGAAACCAGGGAGCAGTACTTC
TRBV4-3	NA	16	TRBJ2-2	NA	CASSQGRIWDTGELFF	TGCGCCAGCAGCCAAGGGAGAATTTGGGACACCGGGGAGCTGTTTTTT
TRBV30	NA	15	TRBJ2-1	TRBD2	CAWSVLLAGDHEQFF	TGTGCCTGGAGTGTACTACTAGCGGGAGACCATGAGCAGTTCTTC
TRBV6-6	once	14	TRBJ1-1	NA	CASSYSPGDTEAFF	TGTGCCAGCAGTTACTCGCCGGGGGATACTGAAGCTTTCTTT
TRBV11-3	NA	16	TRBJ1-1	NA	CASSPYQGIIYTEAFF	TGTGCCAGCAGCCCCTACCAGGGAATAATTTACACTGAAGCTTTCTTT
TRBV6-6	NA	11	TRBJ2-2	NA	CASEGAGELFF	TGTGCCAGCGAGGGAGCCGGGGAGCTGTTTTTT
TRBV28	NA	17	TRBJ1-4	NA	CASSPTHMRTACEKLFF	TGTGCCAGCAGCCCCACCCACATGAGGACAGCCTGCGAAAAACTGTTTTTT
TRBV12-5	NA	17	TRBJ2-7	NA	CASGLVLEADSSYEQYF	TGTGCTAGTGGTTTGGTGCTCGAAGCGGACAGTTCCTACGAGCAGTACTTC
TRBV5-6	NA	17	TRBJ2-2	TRBD1	CASSCGQGHTGAGELFF	TGTGCCAGCAGCTGCGGACAGGGGCATACCGGCGCCGGGGAGCTGTTTTTT
TRBV5-1	NA	13	TRBJ2-2	TRBD1	CASSLDRERKLFF	TGCGCCAGCAGCCTAGACAGGGAGAGGAAGCTGTTTTTT
TRBV11-3	NA	18	TRBJ2-7	NA	CASSLVGTPLGPGNEQYF	TGTGCCAGCAGCTTAGTGGGGACTCCCTTGGGACCCGGAAACGAGCAGTACTTC
TRBV29-1	NA	18	TRBJ2-7	NA	CSVGNGTGELAGSYEQYF	TGCAGCGTTGGCAATGGGACAGGGGAACTAGCGGGGTCCTACGAGCAGTACTTC
TRBV5-6	NA	16	TRBJ2-7	TRBD1	CASSPPGDRGIYEQYF	TGTGCCAGCAGCCCCCCCGGGGACAGGGGAATTTACGAGCAGTACTTC
TRBV2	NA	13	TRBJ2-1	TRBD2	CASFSGTYNEQFF	TGTGCCAGCTTTAGCGGGACCTACAATGAGCAGTTCTTC
TRBV18	NA	14	TRBJ2-3	NA	CASSPKGRIDTQYF	TGTGCCAGCTCACCAAAGGGGAGGATCGATACGCAGTATTTT
TRBV28	NA	11	TRBJ2-7	NA	CATWGGLEQYF	TGTGCCACCTGGGGGGGCCTCGAGCAGTACTTC
TRBV19	NA	16	TRBJ2-1	NA	CASSIGGGSSYNEQFF	TGTGCCAGTAGTATAGGCGGCGGTAGCTCCTACAATGAGCAGTTCTTC
TRBV27	NA	17	TRBJ2-7	TRBD2	CASSPRIAGGVTYEQYF	TGTGCCAGCAGTCCACGCATAGCGGGAGGGGTAACCTACGAGCAGTACTTC
TRBV27	NA	13	TRBJ2-7	NA	CASSLKQSYEQYF	TGTGCCAGCAGTTTAAAACAATCCTACGAGCAGTACTTC
TRBV29-1	NA	13	TRBJ2-5	NA	CFHPREWVETQYF	TGCTTCCACCCTCGGGAATGGGTAGAGACCCAGTACTTC
TRBV18	NA	15	TRBJ2-3	TRBD2	CASSLGLAGVDTQYF	TGTGCCAGCTCTCTGGGACTAGCGGGAGTAGATACGCAGTATTTT
TRBV5-5	NA	15	TRBJ2-7	TRBD1	CASRLEGQGSGEQYF	TGTGCCAGCAGACTAGAGGGACAGGGGTCAGGGGAGCAGTACTTC
TRBV4-1	NA	17	TRBJ2-2	TRBD2	CASSQDGEGSYTGELFF	TGCGCCAGCAGCCAAGATGGGGAGGGATCGTACACCGGGGAGCTGTTTTTT
TRBV7-2	NA	14	TRBJ2-2	TRBD2	CASSLGTSAGELFF	TGTGCCAGCAGCTTAGGGACTAGCGCCGGGGAGCTGTTTTTT
TRBV11-2	NA	13	TRBJ2-7	TRBD2	CASSPGLADEQYF	TGTGCCAGCAGCCCAGGACTAGCGGACGAGCAGTACTTC
TRBV6-6	few	14	TRBJ1-5	TRBD1	CASRGTGAHQPQHF	TGTGCCAGCAGAGGGACAGGGGCTCATCAGCCCCAGCATTTT
TRBV18	NA	18	TRBJ2-1	TRBD2	CASSPGLAGLAAYNEQFF	TGTGCCAGCTCACCAGGATTAGCGGGACTAGCGGCCTACAATGAGCAGTTCTTC
TRBV27	NA	14	TRBJ1-4	NA	CASRRTGTGEKLFF	TGTGCCAGCAGAAGAACAGGGACCGGTGAAAAACTGTTTTTT
TRBV2	NA	14	TRBJ2-1	NA	CASSGRISYNEQFF	TGTGCCAGCAGTGGGAGGATCTCCTACAATGAGCAGTTCTTC
TRBV4-1	NA	17	TRBJ2-7	TRBD2	CASSQVLHVAGEYEQYF	TGCGCCAGCAGCCAGGTTCTTCACGTAGCGGGAGAGTACGAGCAGTACTTC
TRBV19	NA	13	TRBJ1-4	NA	CASRRSDNEKLFF	TGTGCCAGTAGGCGCAGCGATAATGAAAAACTGTTTTTT
TRBV5-1	NA	16	TRBJ2-6	TRBD2	CASSLGGGSGANVLTF	TGCGCCAGCAGCTTGGGGGGGGGCTCTGGGGCCAACGTCCTGACTTTC
TRBV14	NA	16	TRBJ2-7	TRBD1	CASSQDGNRGTYEQYF	TGTGCCAGCAGCCAAGATGGAAACAGGGGCACCTACGAGCAGTACTTC
TRBV7-8	NA	16	TRBJ2-3	NA	CASSLVGTGHTDTQYF	TGTGCCAGCAGCTTAGTGGGGACTGGCCACACAGATACGCAGTATTTT
TRBV7-9	NA	15	TRBJ2-7	NA	CASSLSRAGQYEQYF	TGTGCCAGCAGCTTATCCCGAGCGGGCCAGTACGAGCAGTACTTC
TRBV10-2	few	13	TRBJ1-4	TRBD1	CASSRDRGEKLFF	TGCGCCAGCAGTCGGGACAGGGGTGAAAAACTGTTTTTT
TRBV7-2	once	20	TRBJ2-3	TRBD2	CASSLAVSPGLAASTDTQYF	TGTGCCAGCAGCTTAGCGGTCTCCCCTGGACTAGCGGCTAGCACAGATACGCAGTATTTT
TRBV4-3	NA	15	TRBJ1-1	NA	CASSQIGQGGTEAFF	TGCGCCAGCAGCCAAATAGGGCAGGGAGGCACTGAAGCTTTCTTT
TRBV5-8	NA	16	TRBJ1-2	NA	CASSRRGGAIFYGYTF	TGTGCCAGCAGCCGGCGGGGGGGGGCAATCTTCTATGGCTACACCTTC
TRBV30	NA	17	TRBJ2-2	TRBD2	CAWSGLAGGPRPGELFF	TGTGCCTGGAGTGGGCTAGCGGGAGGGCCAAGGCCCGGGGAGCTGTTTTTT
TRBV5-6	NA	14	TRBJ1-1	NA	CASSQPTANTEAFF	TGTGCCAGCAGCCAGCCGACAGCCAACACTGAAGCTTTCTTT
TRBV19	NA	13	TRBJ1-2	NA	CASSSGLGYGYTF	TGTGCCAGTAGTAGTGGGCTTGGCTATGGCTACACCTTC
TRBV15	NA	12	TRBJ1-5	NA	CATSRVGLLQHF	TGTGCCACCAGCAGAGTGGGGCTTCTCCAGCATTTT
TRBV25-1	NA	16	TRBJ2-5	TRBD2	CASSGTSGRAQETQYF	TGTGCCAGCAGTGGGACTAGCGGGAGGGCCCAGGAGACCCAGTACTTC
TRBV27	once	16	TRBJ2-5	TRBD1	CASSSSPDRDQETQYF	TGTGCCAGCAGTTCCTCCCCTGACAGGGACCAAGAGACCCAGTACTTC
TRBV29-1	NA	15	TRBJ2-1	TRBD2	CSVAVVTSGRNEQFF	TGCAGCGTTGCGGTTGTGACTAGCGGGAGGAATGAGCAGTTCTTC
TRBV27	NA	17	TRBJ2-2	NA	CASSPFSRPSNTGELFF	TGTGCCAGCAGCCCATTTTCGCGCCCCTCGAACACCGGGGAGCTGTTTTTT
TRBV30	NA	13	TRBJ2-7	NA	CAWTRGPTYEQYF	TGTGCCTGGACCCGAGGTCCAACCTACGAGCAGTACTTC
TRBV5-1	NA	15	TRBJ1-5	TRBD1	CASSLDWAGGQPQHF	TGCGCCAGCAGCTTGGACTGGGCAGGGGGTCAGCCCCAGCATTTT
TRBV5-1	NA	21	TRBJ2-7	TRBD2	CASSLRPPTSSGWGETCEQYF	TGCGCCAGCAGCTTGCGACCCCCCACGTCTAGCGGCTGGGGAGAGACATGCGAGCAGTACTTC